The 2 T cell receptor beta chains given below trace back to one sample, sequenced in a study of blood T cell repertoires in COVID-19. This table comes from immunoSEQ multiplex PCR, and its TCRdb copy is limited to in-frame clones, with some not included. The table lists 260,000 or so clones, about 86% of them singletons. The sample consisted of peripheral blood. These receptors came from a man aged 80 or over with acute or convalescent COVID-19.

The chain carries TRBV11-3 and TRBJ2-2, with 10 bases matching TRBD2. J gave up 5 bases and V 2 bases, and 11 bases lay outside the gene matches. Germline-derived CDR1 and CDR2 are SGHNT and YENEEA. This CDR3 comprises 18 residues. The CDR3, as DNA: TGTGCCAGCAGCTTACGGTCTAGCGGGAGCGTGAGTACCGGGGAGCTGTTTTTT. Translation gives CASSLRSSGSVSTGELFF.

The V call is TRBV6-1, the J call TRBJ1-6; TRBD1 might be the D (5 bases). Per germline, CDR1 MNHNS and CDR2 SASEGT. CDR3 length: 15 residues. Deletions cut 1 base from V and 4 bases from J, with 8 bases between. The CDR3: CASSEGQIYNSPLHF. The CDR3 DNA sequence: TGTGCCAGCAGTGAAGGACAGATTTATAATTCACCCCTCCACTTT.